This TCR beta chain is from a study of T cells in narcolepsy. Overall study: Enrolled donors included narcolepsy type 1 or type 2 patients and healthy controls.

General study points: No autoreactive T cell clone sequences appeared in some memory CD4+ repertoires.

Comments on this clone: What it binds is not known.

Libraries were prepared by immunoSEQ multiplex PCR; TCRdb keeps only in-frame clonotypes and omits some of them. The sample gives fewer than 25,000 clones, about 80% of which show up once; less than 5% is in the top ten. Material for sequencing was memory (CD45RA-) CD4+ T cells from blood. The sequence derives from a human donor in good health.

The DNA of the CDR3 is TGTGCCAGCAGTCCACAGGGGGCTTCACAGCCCCAGCATTTT. Residues: CASSPQGASQPQHF. The genes are TRBV6-5 and TRBJ1-5; 9 nucleotides align to TRBD1. Germline lookup yields CDR1 MNHEY and CDR2 SVGAGI. The CDR3 covers 14 residues. Trimming at V came to 5 bases and at J to 7 bases, leaving 6 bases not matched to a gene.